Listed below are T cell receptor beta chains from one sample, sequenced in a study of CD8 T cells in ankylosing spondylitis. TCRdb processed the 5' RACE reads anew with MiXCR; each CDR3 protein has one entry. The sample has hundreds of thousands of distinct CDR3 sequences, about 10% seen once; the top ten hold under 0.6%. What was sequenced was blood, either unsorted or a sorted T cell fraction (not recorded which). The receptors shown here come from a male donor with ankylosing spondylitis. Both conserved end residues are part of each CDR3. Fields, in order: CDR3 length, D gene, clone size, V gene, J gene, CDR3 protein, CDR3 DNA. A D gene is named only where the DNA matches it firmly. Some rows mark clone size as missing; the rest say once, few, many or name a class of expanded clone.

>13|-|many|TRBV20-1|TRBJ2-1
CSARAPLVDEQFF
TGCAGTGCTAGAGCCCCGTTAGTGGATGAGCAGTTCTTC
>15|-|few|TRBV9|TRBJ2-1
CASSVIGGSYNEQFF
TGTGCCAGCAGCGTCATCGGGGGTTCATACAATGAGCAGTTCTTC
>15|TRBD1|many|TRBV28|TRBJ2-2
CASSPWTGDTGELFF
TGTGCCAGCAGCCCTTGGACAGGGGACACCGGGGAGCTGTTTTTT
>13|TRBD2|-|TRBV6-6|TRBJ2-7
CASKGGREYEQYF
TGTGCCAGCAAAGGAGGGAGGGAATACGAGCAGTACTTC
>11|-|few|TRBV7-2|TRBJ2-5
CASSSLGTQYF
TGTGCCAGCAGTTCACTAGGGACCCAGTACTTC
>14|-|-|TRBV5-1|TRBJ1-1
CASSPGTPPLIAFF
TGCGCCAGCAGCCCCGGGACCCCCCCGTTAATAGCTTTCTTT
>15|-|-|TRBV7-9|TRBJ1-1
CASTLQGRGPAEAFF
TGTGCCAGCACCCTACAAGGTCGAGGACCCGCTGAAGCTTTCTTT
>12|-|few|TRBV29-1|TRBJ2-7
CSVVQTSYEQYF
TGCAGCGTTGTTCAGACCTCCTACGAGCAGTACTTC
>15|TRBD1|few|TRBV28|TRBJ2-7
CASRPPDRASYEQYF
TGTGCCAGCCGACCTCCCGACAGGGCGTCCTACGAGCAGTACTTC
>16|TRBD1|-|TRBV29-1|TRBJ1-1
CSVLDRGYLTNTEAFF
TGCAGCGTTTTGGACAGGGGGTACCTCACAAACACTGAAGCTTTCTTT
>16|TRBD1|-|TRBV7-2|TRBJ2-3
CASSSRTGLYTDTQYF
TGTGCCAGCAGCTCTAGGACAGGCCTCTACACAGATACGCAGTATTTT
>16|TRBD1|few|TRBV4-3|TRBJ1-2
CASSQDLAGGLYGYTF
TGCGCCAGCAGCCAAGATCTCGCAGGGGGACTCTATGGCTACACCTTC
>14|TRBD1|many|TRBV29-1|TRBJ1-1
CSVEGDRRNTEAFF
TGCAGCGTTGAGGGGGACAGAAGGAACACTGAAGCTTTCTTT
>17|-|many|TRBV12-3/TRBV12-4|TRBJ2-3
CASSTPTGQASTDTQYF
TGTGCCAGCAGTACTCCCACGGGGCAGGCAAGCACAGATACGCAGTATTTT
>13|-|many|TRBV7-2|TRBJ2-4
CASSTHTSPIQYF
TGTGCCAGCAGCACCCACACGTCCCCCATTCAGTACTTC
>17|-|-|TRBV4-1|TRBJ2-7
CASSQPRGGLSSYEQYF
TGCGCCAGCAGCCAACCCCGGGGCGGGCTGAGCTCCTACGAGCAGTACTTC
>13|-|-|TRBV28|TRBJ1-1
CASEGTLNTEAFF
TGTGCCAGCGAGGGGACATTGAACACTGAAGCTTTCTTT
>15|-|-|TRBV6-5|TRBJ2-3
CASSYAQVRTDTQYF
TGTGCCAGCAGTTATGCCCAGGTTCGCACAGATACGCAGTATTTT
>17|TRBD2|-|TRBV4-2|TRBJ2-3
CASSQVPSGGSQGTQYF
TGTGCCAGCAGCCAAGTGCCTAGCGGGGGTTCCCAGGGTACGCAGTATTTT
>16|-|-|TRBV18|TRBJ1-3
CASSPQGLKTGNTIYF
TGTGCCAGCTCGCCCCAGGGTCTCAAAACTGGAAACACCATATATTTT
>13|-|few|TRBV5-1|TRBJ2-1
CASTPRGYNEQFF
TGCGCCAGCACCCCCCGGGGGTACAATGAGCAGTTCTTC
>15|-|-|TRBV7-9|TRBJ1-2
CASSRQIGNNYGYTF
TGTGCCAGCAGCCGACAAATTGGAAATAACTATGGCTACACCTTC
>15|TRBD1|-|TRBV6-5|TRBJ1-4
CASSYDRAPNEKLFF
TGTGCCAGCAGTTACGACAGGGCCCCTAATGAAAAACTGTTTTTT
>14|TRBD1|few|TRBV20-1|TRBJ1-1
CSAQTQGAPTEAFF
TGCAGTGCTCAAACACAGGGGGCGCCGACTGAAGCTTTCTTT
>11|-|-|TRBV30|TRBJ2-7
CAWSVLYEQYF
TGTGCCTGGAGTGTACTCTACGAGCAGTACTTC
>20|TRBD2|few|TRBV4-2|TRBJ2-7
CASSQEPVLAGGPVTYEQYF
TGTGCCAGCAGCCAAGAACCAGTACTAGCGGGAGGGCCTGTAACCTACGAGCAGTACTTC
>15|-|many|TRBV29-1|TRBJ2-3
CSVEVGGSSTDTQYF
TGCAGCGTTGAAGTGGGCGGATCGAGCACAGATACGCAGTATTTT
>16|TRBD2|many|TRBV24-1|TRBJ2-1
CATSDPGTSGIDEQFF
TGTGCCACCAGTGATCCCGGGACTAGCGGGATTGATGAGCAGTTCTTC
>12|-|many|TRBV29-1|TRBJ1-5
CSVEDSGQPQHF
TGCAGCGTTGAAGATTCAGGTCAGCCCCAGCATTTT
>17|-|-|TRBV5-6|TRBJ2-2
CASNSVTASRETGELFF
TGTGCCAGCAACTCCGTGACGGCTAGTAGGGAGACCGGGGAGCTGTTTTTT
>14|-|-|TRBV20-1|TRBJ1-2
CSASEATRNYGYTF
TGCAGTGCCTCTGAGGCGACTCGTAACTATGGCTACACCTTC
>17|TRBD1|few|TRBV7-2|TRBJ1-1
CASSSGGTGGLGTEAFF
TGTGCCAGCAGCTCCGGGGGGACAGGGGGCTTAGGCACTGAAGCTTTCTTT
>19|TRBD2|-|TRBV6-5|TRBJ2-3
CASSYPRRPTSSGTDTQYF
TGTGCCAGCAGTTACCCGAGACGACCGACTAGCTCAGGCACAGATACGCAGTATTTT